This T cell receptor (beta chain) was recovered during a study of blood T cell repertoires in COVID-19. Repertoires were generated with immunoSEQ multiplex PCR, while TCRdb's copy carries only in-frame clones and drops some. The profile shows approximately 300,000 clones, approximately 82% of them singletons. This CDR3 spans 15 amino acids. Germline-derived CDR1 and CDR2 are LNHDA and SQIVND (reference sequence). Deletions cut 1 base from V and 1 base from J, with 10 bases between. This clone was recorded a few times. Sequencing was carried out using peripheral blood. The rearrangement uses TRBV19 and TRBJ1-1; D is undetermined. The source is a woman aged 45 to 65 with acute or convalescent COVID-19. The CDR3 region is CASSIGTPGNTEAFF. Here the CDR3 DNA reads TGTGCCAGTAGTATAGGGACTCCCGGGAACACTGAAGCTTTCTTT.